Each of the 27 T cell receptor beta chains below was sequenced from the same sample in a study of graft-versus-host responses after intestinal transplantation. Generated by immunoSEQ multiplex PCR, the TCRdb table keeps only in-frame clones and is missing some. In the table there are approximately 130,000 clones, more than 80% of which are singletons. These TCRs are of unknown antigen specificity. The input for sequencing was unstimulated CD4+ T cells sorted from spleen or lymph node cells, taken before intestinal transplant. These receptors were taken from a human donor who received an intestinal transplant.

This clone was found once. The V gene is TRBV5-4, the J gene TRBJ2-5; D is undetermined. This CDR3 region has 11 residues. CDR1 is SGHNT, CDR2 YYREEE, per germline (reference sequence). V was cut by 4 bases and J by 0 bases, with 1 base left in between. CDR3 DNA sequence: TGTGCCAGCAGCGACCAAGAGACCCAGTACTTC. It codes for CASSDQETQYF.

The V call is TRBV18, the J call TRBJ1-4, with TRBD1 identical over 11 bases. V gave up 3 bases and J gave up 7 bases; unmatched junction bases: 4. The germline gives CDR1 KGHSH, CDR2 LQKENI. CDR3 size: 15 residues. CDR3 protein: CASSPTDRGPEKLFF. The CDR3 bases are TGTGCCAGCTCACCCACGGACAGGGGGCCTGAAAAACTGTTTTTT.

V usage is TRBV5-5 and J usage is TRBJ1-1; D possibly corresponds to TRBD1 (5 bases). This CDR3 comprises 15 residues. V lost 1 base, J lost 3 bases, and 13 bases lay in between. The germline V gene has CDR1 SGHKS and CDR2 YYEKEE (reference sequence). The CDR3 loop reads CASSLTPDRYTEAFF. The CDR3 coding sequence is TGTGCCAGCAGCTTGACCCCCGACAGATACACTGAAGCTTTCTTT. Full variable domain (missing parts from reference TRBV5-5 and TRBJ1-1): DAGVTQSPTHLIKTRGQQVTLRCSPISGHKSVSWYQQVLGQGPQFIFQYYEKEERGRGNFPDRFSARQFPNYSSELNVNALLLGDSALYLCASSLTPDRYTEAFFGQGTRLTVV.

The rearrangement links TRBV27 to TRBJ1-2; D perhaps matches TRBD1 (6 bases). Germline values: CDR1 MNHEY, CDR2 SMNVEV (reference sequence). V lost 1 base and J lost 8, with 11 bases in between. CDR3 length equals 13 residues. CDR3: CASSLYGGRGYTF. DNA of the CDR3: TGTGCCAGCAGTTTATATGGGGGCCGGGGCTACACCTTC.

The rearrangement joins TRBV11-2 to TRBJ2-3, with TRBD2 matching over 8 bases. The CDR3 runs 17 residues. V lost 6 bases to trimming and J lost 4 bases; unmatched junction nucleotides: 15. The V gene's germline CDR1 is SGHAT and CDR2 FQNNGV. The CDR3 DNA is TGTGCCAGCAGTCTTGTCCCTCCGGGACTAGTCCCAGATACGCAGTATTTT. Translating it yields CASSLVPPGLVPDTQYF.

This chain connects TRBV9 to TRBJ1-2, with a weak D call TRBD1 (6 bases). Trimming took off 0 bases at V and 4 bases at J, with 7 bases between the two ends. This CDR3 comprises 13 residues. In germline, CDR1 is SGDLS, CDR2 YYNGEE. The CDR3 reads CASSVAQGYGYTF. The DNA of the CDR3 is TGTGCCAGCAGCGTAGCACAGGGCTATGGCTACACCTTC.

V is TRBV5-1 and J is TRBJ2-1, with no clear D. The germline V gene has CDR1 SGHRS and CDR2 YFSETQ. V lost 2 bases and J 6 bases, leaving 6 bases between the germline ends. The CDR3 spans 12 residues. The CDR3 nucleotides read TGCGCCAGCAGCTTAGGCAGCAATGAGCAGTTCTTC. Its translation: CASSLGSNEQFF. The entire variable domain, with the rest obtained from reference TRBV5-1 and TRBJ2-1, is as follows: KAGVTQTPRYLIKTRGQQVTLSCSPISGHRSVSWYQQTPGQGLQFLFEYFSETQRNKGNFPGRFSGRQFSNSRSEMNVSTLELGDSALYLCASSLGSNEQFFGPGTRLTVL.

V and J are TRBV6-6 and TRBJ1-1; D is undetermined. V was shortened by 7 bases and J by 1 base, with 13 bases between the two germline ends. Germline values: CDR1 MNHNY, CDR2 SVGAGI (reference sequence). The CDR3 totals 14 residues. This CDR3 is CASKLEDGNTEAFF. The CDR3 coding sequence is TGTGCCAGCAAACTAGAGGATGGGAACACTGAAGCTTTCTTT.

This chain uses TRBV19 with TRBJ2-1; possibly TRBD1 for D (6 bases). The V end was cut by 5 bases, the J end by 2 bases, with 10 bases between. The germline gives CDR1 LNHDA, CDR2 SQIVND (reference sequence). CDR3 size: 14 residues. CDR3 residues: CASSAQGPYNEQFF. CDR3 sequence (DNA): TGTGCCAGTAGTGCACAGGGCCCCTACAATGAGCAGTTCTTC.

The rearrangement links TRBV19 to TRBJ2-7, with D possibly TRBD2 on 6 matching bases. V gave up 6 bases and J gave up 0 bases, with 15 bases separating them. This CDR3 has 15 amino acids. Germline V gene sequence: CDR1 LNHDA, CDR2 SQIVND (reference sequence). The CDR3 region is CASSSPGLNSYEQYF. The DNA of the CDR3 is TGTGCCAGTAGCTCACCGGGACTGAACTCCTACGAGCAGTACTTC.

The chain joins TRBV9 to TRBJ2-3; 11 bases line up with TRBD2. With V trimmed by 1 base and J by 1 base, 8 bases remained unmatched. Looked up from germline, CDR1 is SGDLS and CDR2 is YYNGEE. The CDR3 consists of 18 residues. In DNA form, the CDR3 reads TGTGCCAGCAGCGTATCTTGGTCGACTAGCGGGGGCACAGATACGCAGTATTTT. Its protein is CASSVSWSTSGGTDTQYF.

In regard to this clone: No conserved phenylalanine or tryptophan is present at the end of the CDR3, so a read error is the likely explanation. This sequence joins TRBV6-6 and TRBJ1-2; TRBD1 is a possible D gene (6 bases). Germline V lookup: CDR1 MNHNY, CDR2 SVGAGI (reference sequence). V was pared by 6 bases and J by 4 bases, with 21 bases between. The CDR3 consists of 16 residues. CDR3 protein: CASRSPTQGLGYGYTL. The CDR3 nucleotides are TGTGCCAGCAGGAGCCCCACTCAGGGGTTGGGCTATGGCTACACCCTC.

The chain joins TRBV5-4 to TRBJ2-2; no clear D. Looked up from germline, CDR1 is SGHNT and CDR2 is YYREEE (reference sequence). The CDR3 runs to 13 residues. V was shortened by 9 bases and J by 1 base, with 10 bases between the two germline ends. The CDR3 loop is CATAGQNTGELFF. In nucleotides, the CDR3 is TGTGCCACCGCCGGGCAGAACACCGGGGAGCTGTTTTTT.

CDR3 sequence: CASSQEAGTGARQPQHF. In DNA, the CDR3 is TGCGCCAGCAGCCAAGAAGCCGGGACAGGGGCTCGGCAGCCCCAGCATTTT. The gene calls are TRBV4-1 and TRBJ1-5; 10 bases align to TRBD1. The CDR3 sequence is 17 residues long. Germline loops: CDR1 MGHRA, CDR2 YSYEKL. Germline trimming cut 0 bases from V and 7 bases from J; bases unmatched to any gene: 9.

The chain is built from TRBV6-5 and TRBJ1-2, with D hard to call. Trimming cost V 7 bases and J 8 bases, with 17 bases left between them. The CDR3 loop spans 13 amino acids. CDR1 and CDR2 from the germline V gene are MNHEY and SVGAGI. This CDR3 reads CASTPRAGGGYTF. CDR3 nucleotides: TGTGCCAGCACTCCCCGGGCAGGAGGGGGCTACACCTTC.

The rearrangement joins TRBV6-5 to TRBJ1-5, with TRBD1 matching 7 bases. Germline lookup yields CDR1 MNHEY and CDR2 SVGAGI. The CDR3 is 15 residues long. Unmatched junction bases numbered 11, after V lost 5 bases and J lost 7 bases. In DNA form, the CDR3 reads TGTGCCAGCAGTAGTACGACAGGGCATGGGCAGCCCCAGCATTTT. Translated, it gives CASSSTTGHGQPQHF.

This chain connects TRBV6-5 to TRBJ2-1, with 9 bases that match TRBD1. V was clipped by 6 bases and J by 8 bases; unmatched bases: 11. CDR1 is MNHEY and CDR2 is SVGAGI in the germline V gene. This CDR3 is built from 15 residues. The CDR3 nucleotides are TGTGCCAGCAGCCAACCGGGACAGGGAGGTTATGAGCAGTTCTTC. It is translated as CASSQPGQGGYEQFF.

The rearrangement uses TRBV7-6 and TRBJ2-1; 11 bases align to TRBD2. CDR3 size: 17 residues. J was trimmed by 3 bases and V by 10 bases; bases with no gene match: 14. Germline CDR1 is SGHVS and CDR2 is FNYEAQ. CDR3 protein: CATTHLEGLADYNEQFF. The DNA of the CDR3 is TGTGCCACCACACACTTAGAGGGACTAGCGGACTACAATGAGCAGTTCTTC.

The V and J genes are TRBV27 and TRBJ2-7; perhaps TRBD1 as D (6 bases). The CDR3 loop spans 14 amino acids. The V end lost 4 bases, the J end lost 4 bases, and 14 bases lay between the germline ends. CDR1 and CDR2 from the germline V gene are MNHEY and SMNVEV (reference sequence). CDR3 bases: TGTGCCAGCAGTTCGCAGGGGAACAATTACGAGCAGTACTTC. The encoded protein is CASSSQGNNYEQYF.

This chain uses TRBV12-5 with TRBJ1-2, with no clear D. Trimming shortened V by 5 bases and J by 5 bases, and 9 bases separated the two germline ends. Germline CDR1 and CDR2: LGHNT and FRNRAP. There are 12 residues in the CDR3. CDR3 region: CASGGPGYGYTF. The DNA for the CDR3 is TGTGCTAGTGGTGGCCCCGGATATGGCTACACCTTC. Full variable domain (missing parts from reference TRBV12-5 and TRBJ1-2): DARVTQTPRHKVTEMGQEVTMRCQPILGHNTVFWYRQTMMQGLELLAYFRNRAPLDDSGMPKDRFSAEMPDATLATLKIQPSEPRDSAVYFCASGGPGYGYTFGSGTRLTVV.

The chain uses TRBV18 and TRBJ1-6, with D possibly matching TRBD1 (5 bases). The CDR3 is 15 amino acids. Germline assignment: CDR1 KGHSH and CDR2 LQKENI. Deletions cut 4 bases from V and 8 bases from J, with 15 bases between. The DNA of the CDR3 is TGTGCCAGCTCACTTACTCAGGGTTCAGATTCACCCCTCCACTTT. Protein: CASSLTQGSDSPLHF.

The rearrangement links TRBV9 to TRBJ2-7; TRBD1 might be the D (6 bases). Germline V gene lookup returns CDR1 SGDLS and CDR2 YYNGEE. The CDR3 has 15 residues. The V end was cut by 2 bases, the J end by 4 bases, with 16 bases between. CDR3 sequence (DNA): TGTGCCAGCAGCGTTTCCGGACAGCCTTCTTACGAGCAGTACTTC. This gives the protein CASSVSGQPSYEQYF. Full variable domain (remainder filled in from reference TRBV9 and TRBJ2-7): DSGVTQTPKHLITATGQRVTLRCSPRSGDLSVYWYQQSLDQGLQFLIQYYNGEERAKGNILERFSAQQFPDLHSELNLSSLELGDSALYFCASSVSGQPSYEQYFGPGTRLTVT.

This chain uses TRBV2 with TRBJ1-1; D is ambiguous. The CDR3 runs 13 residues. Germline CDR1 is SNHLY and CDR2 is FYNNEI. V was shortened by 6 bases and J by 5 bases, with 13 bases between the two germline ends. CDR3 nucleotides: TGTGCCAGCAGGGACTTAAGTCCAACTGAAGCTTTCTTT. It encodes CASRDLSPTEAFF.

Note on this clone: Other DNA sequences in the same sample also yield this CDR3. The chain couples TRBV5-1 to TRBJ1-1; D is uncertain. CDR1 and CDR2 (germline): SGHRS, YFSETQ. Trimming cost V 0 bases and J 0 bases, with 6 bases left between them. The CDR3 totals 14 residues. In DNA form, the CDR3 reads TGCGCCAGCAGCTTGGGGGCACTGAACACTGAAGCTTTCTTT. Residues: CASSLGALNTEAFF.

The chain links TRBV7-9 to TRBJ2-7; tentatively, D is TRBD1 (5 bases). This CDR3 is built from 14 residues. CDR1 is SEHNR, CDR2 FQNEAQ, per germline (reference sequence). The germline V and J ends were trimmed by 5 bases and 0 bases, with 11 bases remaining between them. CDR3 nucleotides: TGTGCCAGCAGCACCCACAGGTCCTCCTACGAGCAGTACTTC. It codes for CASSTHRSSYEQYF.

This rearrangement joins TRBV29-1 to TRBJ2-1; TRBD2 matches 9 bases. V lost 3 bases to trimming and J lost 0 bases; unmatched junction nucleotides: 6. The CDR3 runs to 16 residues. Germline loops: CDR1 SQVTM, CDR2 ANQGSEA. This CDR3 reads CSVETSGKSSYNEQFF. In DNA form, the CDR3 reads TGCAGCGTTGAGACTAGCGGTAAAAGCTCCTACAATGAGCAGTTCTTC.

This clone was recorded only once. The chain links TRBV4-2 to TRBJ2-3; unclear D gene. There are 12 residues in the CDR3. Germline V gene data show CDR1 as LGHNA and CDR2 as YNFKEQ. Trimming took 3 bases from V and 8 from J, leaving 9 bases between them. As DNA, the CDR3 is TGTGCCAGCAGCCAGGCATTGGGTACGCAGTATTTT. Encoded protein: CASSQALGTQYF.